This T cell receptor beta chain was recorded in a study of blood T cells in healthy people across ages. This clonotype occurred once. CDR3 size: 13 residues. The V gene's germline CDR1 is MNHEY and CDR2 SMNVEV (reference sequence). Trimming pared 5 bases from V and 5 bases from J, leaving 12 bases between. Using a J-beta primer mix together with a sample-barcoded 5' primer, a second PCR was run for roughly 7 to 12 cycles. TCRdb re-analysed the 5' RACE reads in MiXCR, keeping a single row per CDR3 protein. The sample has fewer than 650,000 distinct CDR3 sequences; about 27% are singletons. This sample was also put to use in a study of T cells of mothers and their children.

This clonotype originated in a boy aged 2 to 9 in good health. The sequencing sample was made of blood. The chain links TRBV27 to TRBJ1-2, with a tentative D call TRBD1 (5 bases). CDR3 nucleotide sequence: TGTGCCAGCAGTACGGGGACTGAGTATGGCTACACCTTC. Translating gives CASSTGTEYGYTF.